This TCR beta chain was sequenced for a study of T-cell reconstitution after alpha-beta-depleted transplantation in children. As it was prepared, the TCRbeta library received unique molecular identifiers. A single record per CDR3 protein comes from TCRdb applying MiXCR to the PCR reads. The profile covers over 90,000 distinct CDR3 sequences, with 4.5% to 7.5% appearing a single time and about 6% taken by the ten largest. CDR1 MDHEN and CDR2 SYDVKM come from the germline V gene. This CDR3 has 14 amino acids. V lost 3 bases and J lost 6; bases outside the gene matches: 6. There are many counts of this clonotype.

The rearrangement joins TRBV28 to TRBJ2-7; 9 bases match TRBD2. This TCR came from a female patient aged 2-9 years who had a stem cell transplant for Fanconi anemia, so the T cells may come from the graft donor. This material consisted of PBMCs, mostly from graft donor cells, taken 60 days after TCRalphabeta/CD19-depleted stem cell transplant. In DNA, the CDR3 is TGTGCCAGCAGTTTTCCGGGACTAGCTTTCGAGCAGTACTTC. It encodes CASSFPGLAFEQYF.